Listed here are 8 T cell receptor beta chains from one sample, sequenced in a study of blood T cell repertoires in COVID-19. Generated by immunoSEQ multiplex PCR, the TCRdb table keeps only in-frame clones and is missing some. The data show a few hundred thousand clones, approximately 86% seen once. Input material: peripheral blood. The receptors were gathered from a woman aged 25 to 39 with COVID-19, enrolled during active disease.

The chain has TRBV11-3 and TRBJ2-2; TRBD2 matches 10 bases. The CDR3 runs 15 residues. V was pared by 1 base and J by 6 bases, with 2 bases of the junction left unmatched. CDR1 is SGHNT and CDR2 is YENEEA in the germline V gene. CDR3 protein: CASSLGGLASGELFF. The CDR3 bases are TGTGCCAGCAGCTTAGGGGGACTAGCGTCCGGGGAGCTGTTTTTT.

The rearrangement links TRBV30 to TRBJ1-6; 7 bases match TRBD1. The CDR3 spans 14 residues. Germline V gene sequence: CDR1 GTSNPN, CDR2 SVGIG (reference sequence). V dropped 0 bases and J dropped 9; count of bases not matched to a gene: 5. The DNA of the CDR3 is TGTGCCTGGAGTGTGGGACAGAGAATTTCACCCCTCCACTTT. This codes for CAWSVGQRISPLHF.

The chain is built from TRBV10-3 and TRBJ1-1; 7 positions agree with TRBD1. CDR1 and CDR2 from the germline V gene are ENHRY and SYGVKD. CDR3 length: 14 residues. After removal of 7 bases from V and 1 base from J, the junction contained 6 bases not matched to a gene. The CDR3 here is CAIKGQAGNTEAFF. In nucleotides, the CDR3 is TGTGCCATCAAAGGACAGGCGGGGAACACTGAAGCTTTCTTT.

This chain joins TRBV29-1 and TRBJ2-2; D might be TRBD1 (5 bases). Trimming removed 1 base from V and 6 bases from J, with 18 bases in between. This CDR3 has 16 amino acids. CDR1 and CDR2 from the germline V gene are SQVTM and ANQGSEA. For the CDR3, the DNA is TGCAGCGTTGAAGGCGTAGTAGGGGAAGGGTCCGGGGAGCTGTTTTTT. Amino acid sequence: CSVEGVVGEGSGELFF.

This clone has only a few counts. This sequence joins TRBV6-5 and TRBJ2-7; 11 positions agree with TRBD2. Germline trimming cut 6 bases from V and 1 base from J; bases unmatched to any gene: 5. Germline CDR1 is MNHEY and CDR2 is SVGAGI. This CDR3 spans 15 amino acids. In DNA form, the CDR3 reads TGTGCCAGCAGCGGGGGACTAGCGGATTCCTACGAGCAGTACTTC. Residues: CASSGGLADSYEQYF.

The chain recombines TRBV7-9 with TRBJ2-3, with TRBD2 matching 10 bases. Germline V gene lookup returns CDR1 SEHNR and CDR2 FQNEAQ (reference sequence). The CDR3 has 15 amino acids. V dropped 5 bases and J dropped 1; count of bases not matched to a gene: 3. This CDR3 is CASSITSGGTDTQYF. CDR3 bases: TGTGCCAGCAGCATCACTAGCGGGGGCACAGATACGCAGTATTTT.

The chain is built from TRBV24-1 and TRBJ2-1, with 8 bases lining up with TRBD1. CDR3 length equals 15 residues. CDR1 is KGHDR, CDR2 SFDVKD, per germline. The J segment lost 6 bases and the V segment lost 4 bases, leaving 7 bases of the junction unmatched. The CDR3 DNA reads TGTGCCACCAGTGACCCCCGGACAGGGAGCAATGAGCAGTTCTTC. Protein product: CATSDPRTGSNEQFF.

The chain carries TRBV30 and TRBJ2-1; 10 positions match TRBD2. Losses at the gene ends were 3 bases for V and 4 bases for J; bases not matched to a gene: 6. CDR1 and CDR2 (germline): GTSNPN, SVGIG (reference sequence). CDR3 size: 15 residues. The DNA of the CDR3 is TGTGCCTGGAGAAACCCTAGCGGGGGATACAATGAGCAGTTCTTC. Protein: CAWRNPSGGYNEQFF.